A selection of T cell receptor beta chains follows, all from one sample in a study of OX40 agonist ivuxolimab in advanced cancers. Generated by immunoSEQ multiplex PCR, the TCRdb table keeps only in-frame clones and is missing some. The sample includes tens of thousands of clones, 65% to 90% of them seen just once. The specimen comprised CD4+ or CD8+ T cells sorted from blood, sampled in a trial of the OX40 agonist ivuxolimab. The source of these receptors is an adult with an advanced solid tumor such as melanoma, head and neck, liver or kidney cancer. The CDR3 runs from the conserved cysteine through the conserved F or W. Fields, in order: clone size, D gene, J gene, V gene, CDR3 protein, CDR3 DNA. A D gene is named only where the DNA matches it firmly. Rows give clone size only sometimes, using once, few, many, or a class for an expanded clone.

clone_size: -
d_call: -
j_call: TRBJ1-1
v_call: TRBV7-3
cdr3_aa: CASSVDNTEAFF
cdr3_nt: TGTGCCAGCAGCGTAGACAACACTGAAGCTTTCTTT

clone_size: -
d_call: -
j_call: TRBJ1-1
v_call: TRBV23-1
cdr3_aa: CASFVALLNTEAFF
cdr3_nt: TGCGCCAGCTTCGTAGCCCTTCTGAACACTGAAGCTTTCTTT

clone_size: few
d_call: -
j_call: TRBJ1-1
v_call: TRBV11-2
cdr3_aa: CASSRRRDDSNTEAFF
cdr3_nt: TGTGCCAGCAGCCGTCGTCGGGACGACAGTAACACTGAAGCTTTCTTT

clone_size: -
d_call: -
j_call: TRBJ2-1
v_call: TRBV2
cdr3_aa: CASSLTPGGEQFF
cdr3_nt: TGTGCCAGCAGCCTTACGCCCGGCGGTGAGCAGTTCTTC

clone_size: -
d_call: TRBD1
j_call: TRBJ1-5
v_call: TRBV7-3
cdr3_aa: CASSATGGSQPQHF
cdr3_nt: TGTGCCAGCAGCGCGACAGGGGGAAGTCAGCCCCAGCATTTT

clone_size: -
d_call: TRBD1
j_call: TRBJ1-2
v_call: TRBV6-1
cdr3_aa: CASSWTGGYTF
cdr3_nt: TGTGCCAGCAGCTGGACAGGTGGCTACACCTTC

clone_size: -
d_call: TRBD1
j_call: TRBJ2-5
v_call: TRBV19
cdr3_aa: CASTPDRGRWETQYF
cdr3_nt: TGTGCCAGTACCCCCGACAGGGGGCGCTGGGAGACCCAGTACTTC

clone_size: -
d_call: -
j_call: TRBJ1-3
v_call: TRBV10-3
cdr3_aa: CASSLGTMGGNTIYF
cdr3_nt: TGTGCCAGCAGTTTGGGTACTATGGGAGGAAACACCATATATTTT

clone_size: -
d_call: TRBD1
j_call: TRBJ2-7
v_call: TRBV4-3
cdr3_aa: CASSQANRQGALYEQYF
cdr3_nt: TGCGCCAGCAGCCAAGCCAACAGACAGGGGGCTTTATACGAGCAGTACTTC

clone_size: -
d_call: TRBD1
j_call: TRBJ1-2
v_call: TRBV15
cdr3_aa: CATSRSGQGGYGYTF
cdr3_nt: TGTGCCACCAGCAGATCAGGACAGGGGGGCTATGGCTACACCTTC

clone_size: -
d_call: TRBD2
j_call: TRBJ2-7
v_call: TRBV5-1
cdr3_aa: CASSLTAGGDGYEQYF
cdr3_nt: TGCGCCAGCAGCTTGACGGCGGGAGGAGACGGGTACGAGCAGTACTTC

clone_size: -
d_call: TRBD2
j_call: TRBJ2-5
v_call: TRBV7-7
cdr3_aa: CASSLSGAETQYF
cdr3_nt: TGTGCTAGCAGCCTTAGCGGGGCAGAGACCCAGTACTTC

clone_size: -
d_call: TRBD2
j_call: TRBJ2-5
v_call: TRBV5-4
cdr3_aa: CASSLAAGGYQETQYF
cdr3_nt: TGTGCCAGCAGCTTGGCGGCGGGGGGGTACCAAGAGACCCAGTACTTC

clone_size: -
d_call: -
j_call: TRBJ1-6
v_call: TRBV10-3
cdr3_aa: CAISEVYNSPLHF
cdr3_nt: TGTGCCATCAGTGAGGTTTATAATTCACCCCTCCACTTT

clone_size: -
d_call: TRBD1
j_call: TRBJ1-6
v_call: TRBV27
cdr3_aa: CASSPTGGSYNSPLHF
cdr3_nt: TGTGCCAGCAGTCCTACAGGGGGCTCCTATAATTCACCCCTCCACTTT

clone_size: -
d_call: -
j_call: TRBJ2-2
v_call: TRBV29-1
cdr3_aa: CSVGREDRNTGELFF
cdr3_nt: TGCAGCGTCGGAAGGGAGGACCGGAACACCGGGGAGCTGTTTTTT

clone_size: -
d_call: TRBD2
j_call: TRBJ2-1
v_call: TRBV30
cdr3_aa: CASLTSVGSYNEQFF
cdr3_nt: TGTGCCTCCCTGACTAGCGTAGGCTCCTACAATGAGCAGTTCTTC

clone_size: few
d_call: -
j_call: TRBJ2-7
v_call: TRBV28
cdr3_aa: CASSPYSGDAFFFYEQYF
cdr3_nt: TGTGCCAGCAGCCCTTACAGTGGGGATGCGTTCTTCTTCTACGAGCAGTACTTC

clone_size: -
d_call: TRBD1
j_call: TRBJ2-6
v_call: TRBV4-1
cdr3_aa: CASSQARGTGSSGANVLTF
cdr3_nt: TGCGCCAGCAGCCAAGCACGAGGGACAGGCAGCTCTGGGGCCAACGTCCTGACTTTC

clone_size: -
d_call: -
j_call: TRBJ1-5
v_call: TRBV5-8
cdr3_aa: CASSSDRDSSNQPQHF
cdr3_nt: TGTGCCAGCAGCTCCGACCGCGACAGTAGCAATCAGCCCCAGCATTTT

clone_size: -
d_call: -
j_call: TRBJ1-2
v_call: TRBV11-2
cdr3_aa: CASSLVPGTPNYGYTF
cdr3_nt: TGTGCCAGCAGCTTAGTGCCCGGGACACCTAACTATGGCTACACCTTC

clone_size: -
d_call: -
j_call: TRBJ2-4
v_call: TRBV7-8
cdr3_aa: CASSLGVARNIQYF
cdr3_nt: TGTGCCAGCAGCTTAGGGGTCGCCAGAAACATTCAGTACTTC

clone_size: -
d_call: -
j_call: TRBJ2-5
v_call: TRBV5-1
cdr3_aa: CASSRDALQETQYF
cdr3_nt: TGCGCCAGCAGCAGGGACGCGCTCCAAGAGACCCAGTACTTC

clone_size: few
d_call: -
j_call: TRBJ2-5
v_call: TRBV5-6
cdr3_aa: CASSSTLETQYF
cdr3_nt: TGTGCCAGCAGCTCTACCTTGGAGACCCAGTACTTC

clone_size: -
d_call: -
j_call: TRBJ2-1
v_call: TRBV18
cdr3_aa: CASSPGSSSYNEQFF
cdr3_nt: TGTGCCAGCTCACCGGGGTCCAGCTCCTACAATGAGCAGTTCTTC

clone_size: -
d_call: -
j_call: TRBJ2-3
v_call: TRBV7-2
cdr3_aa: CASSLPLWGESTDTQYF
cdr3_nt: TGTGCCAGCAGCTTGCCCCTATGGGGTGAAAGCACAGATACGCAGTATTTT

clone_size: -
d_call: TRBD1
j_call: TRBJ1-6
v_call: TRBV5-1
cdr3_aa: CASSPDRDGNSPLHF
cdr3_nt: TGCGCCAGCAGCCCGGACAGGGATGGTAATTCACCCCTCCACTTT

clone_size: few
d_call: -
j_call: TRBJ1-3
v_call: TRBV2
cdr3_aa: CASSEDRASGNTIYF
cdr3_nt: TGTGCCAGCAGTGAAGACAGGGCCTCTGGAAACACCATATATTTT

clone_size: once
d_call: -
j_call: TRBJ2-2
v_call: TRBV2
cdr3_aa: CASIQGANTGELFF
cdr3_nt: TGTGCCAGCATCCAGGGCGCGAACACCGGGGAGCTGTTTTTT

clone_size: -
d_call: -
j_call: TRBJ1-1
v_call: TRBV18
cdr3_aa: CASSYNRETEAFF
cdr3_nt: TGTGCCAGCTCATACAACAGGGAAACTGAAGCTTTCTTT

clone_size: -
d_call: -
j_call: TRBJ1-1
v_call: TRBV11-2
cdr3_aa: CASSLMENTEAFF
cdr3_nt: TGTGCCAGCAGCTTAATGGAGAACACTGAAGCTTTCTTT

clone_size: -
d_call: -
j_call: TRBJ1-2
v_call: TRBV19
cdr3_aa: CASSTQGHQVAPYGYTF
cdr3_nt: TGTGCCAGTAGTACCCAGGGACATCAGGTTGCCCCTTATGGCTACACCTTC

clone_size: -
d_call: -
j_call: TRBJ1-2
v_call: TRBV28
cdr3_aa: CASSLLGGQYGYTF
cdr3_nt: TGTGCCAGCAGTTTATTGGGCGGGCAGTATGGCTACACCTTC

clone_size: -
d_call: TRBD1
j_call: TRBJ1-2
v_call: TRBV6-5
cdr3_aa: CASSYDRESGYTF
cdr3_nt: TGTGCCAGCAGTTACGACAGGGAGAGCGGCTACACCTTC

clone_size: -
d_call: TRBD2
j_call: TRBJ2-7
v_call: TRBV6-1
cdr3_aa: CASTLGTSGDEQYF
cdr3_nt: TGTGCCAGCACCCTCGGGACTAGCGGGGACGAGCAGTACTTC

clone_size: -
d_call: -
j_call: TRBJ1-6
v_call: TRBV6-1
cdr3_aa: CASRLTGSDSPLHF
cdr3_nt: TGTGCCAGCAGGCTCACAGGGTCGGATTCACCCCTCCACTTT

clone_size: few
d_call: -
j_call: TRBJ1-2
v_call: TRBV19
cdr3_aa: CASSILGANYGYTF
cdr3_nt: TGTGCCAGTAGTATACTGGGTGCTAACTATGGCTACACCTTC

clone_size: -
d_call: -
j_call: TRBJ1-3
v_call: TRBV14
cdr3_aa: CASSRARGTGNTIYF
cdr3_nt: TGTGCCAGCAGCCGCGCTAGGGGTACTGGAAACACCATATATTTT

clone_size: -
d_call: TRBD1
j_call: TRBJ1-2
v_call: TRBV4-1
cdr3_aa: CASSRPGQDPLRGYGYTF
cdr3_nt: TGCGCCAGCAGCCGACCGGGACAGGACCCCCTAAGAGGCTATGGCTACACCTTC

clone_size: -
d_call: -
j_call: TRBJ2-7
v_call: TRBV4-3
cdr3_aa: CASSQSLGPYEQYF
cdr3_nt: TGCGCCAGCAGCCAATCCCTTGGCCCCTACGAGCAGTACTTC

clone_size: -
d_call: -
j_call: TRBJ1-1
v_call: TRBV11-3
cdr3_aa: CASSSQLDTEAFF
cdr3_nt: TGTGCCAGCAGCTCCCAACTAGACACTGAAGCTTTCTTT

clone_size: -
d_call: -
j_call: TRBJ1-5
v_call: TRBV7-2
cdr3_aa: CASSLGPQGSNQPQHF
cdr3_nt: TGTGCCAGCAGCCTGGGGCCGCAGGGAAGCAATCAGCCCCAGCATTTT

clone_size: -
d_call: -
j_call: TRBJ2-3
v_call: TRBV30
cdr3_aa: CAWRSTDTQYF
cdr3_nt: TGTGCCTGGAGGAGCACAGATACGCAGTATTTT

clone_size: -
d_call: -
j_call: TRBJ1-5
v_call: TRBV7-9
cdr3_aa: CASSLEGRGPQHF
cdr3_nt: TGTGCCAGCAGCTTAGAGGGGAGGGGGCCCCAGCATTTT

clone_size: -
d_call: -
j_call: TRBJ2-7
v_call: TRBV15
cdr3_aa: CATSRERGGRGRNEQYF
cdr3_nt: TGTGCCACCAGCAGAGAGAGGGGGGGCAGGGGCCGAAACGAGCAGTACTTC

clone_size: -
d_call: TRBD2
j_call: TRBJ2-1
v_call: TRBV10-3
cdr3_aa: CAIKAEVWKGRRTSSSNEQFF
cdr3_nt: TGTGCCATCAAAGCCGAGGTATGGAAAGGGAGACGGACTAGCTCCTCCAATGAGCAGTTCTTC

clone_size: -
d_call: TRBD2
j_call: TRBJ2-5
v_call: TRBV10-3
cdr3_aa: CAIRGTSGGETQYF
cdr3_nt: TGTGCCATCAGGGGGACTAGCGGGGGGGAGACCCAGTACTTC

clone_size: -
d_call: TRBD2
j_call: TRBJ2-1
v_call: TRBV7-9
cdr3_aa: CASSTTSGRTNEQFF
cdr3_nt: TGTGCCAGCAGCACAACTAGCGGGAGGACCAATGAGCAGTTCTTC

clone_size: -
d_call: -
j_call: TRBJ2-7
v_call: TRBV7-2
cdr3_aa: CASSLGSYEQYF
cdr3_nt: TGTGCCAGCAGCTTAGGGTCCTACGAGCAGTACTTC

clone_size: once
d_call: -
j_call: TRBJ2-1
v_call: TRBV5-4
cdr3_aa: CASSLKHGGLNNEQFF
cdr3_nt: TGTGCCAGCAGCTTGAAACATGGGGGGTTAAACAATGAGCAGTTCTTC

clone_size: -
d_call: -
j_call: TRBJ1-2
v_call: TRBV30
cdr3_aa: CAWSPGRGGYTF
cdr3_nt: TGTGCCTGGAGTCCAGGGCGGGGGGGCTACACCTTC